This T cell receptor (beta chain) appears in the sequencing data of a study of graft-versus-host responses after intestinal transplantation. For the study at large: Every recipient had anti-thymocyte globulin induction and approximately 3 years of tacrolimus plus steroids.

Sequencing used immunoSEQ multiplex PCR; TCRdb keeps in-frame clones, though not all of them. This table holds roughly 29,000 clones, 87% found once. Source: PBMCs, taken about 430 days after intestinal transplantation. The TCR sequence derives from a human patient who received an intestinal transplant, so some T cells may come from the graft donor.

DNA of the CDR3: TGTGCCAGCCGGCGATACACTGAAGCTTTCTTT. Protein: CASRRYTEAFF. The chain uses TRBV2 and TRBJ1-1; D ambiguous. The CDR3 loop spans 11 amino acids. V gave up 8 bases and J gave up 3 bases, with 7 bases separating them. Germline V lookup: CDR1 SNHLY, CDR2 FYNNEI.